One T cell receptor (beta chain) is described in this entry. Its target is unknown. HTBI primers from iRepertoire and Arm-PCR of CDR3 regions yielded the TCR beta libraries. TCRdb re-called the multiplex PCR reads with MiXCR, one entry per CDR3 protein. Of a few hundred thousand distinct CDR3 sequences listed, around 15% were seen once; the top ten hold around a quarter. The CDR3 has 15 amino acids. The germline CDR1 and CDR2 sequences are LGHNA and YSLEER. The germline V and J ends were trimmed by 0 bases and 9 bases, with 12 bases remaining between them. Time point described: newly diagnosed GD, antithyroid drugs for less than 3 months. Extracted PBMC RNA gave rise to the TCR library. The sample belongs to a study of regulatory T cells in long-lasting Graves disease. Study at large: Freshly diagnosed Graves' patients had used antithyroid drugs for under 3 months. Study-wide points: TCR diversity in persistent Graves' patients was below that of newly diagnosed ones.

This sample also appeared in a second study, on T cells in Graves' hyperthyroidism and ophthalmopathy.

The receptor's source is a woman aged 18-35 years with Graves disease. Material: peripheral blood mononuclear cells (PBMCs), obtained at new diagnosis, from a patient treated with antithyroid drugs. The rearrangement links TRBV4-3 to TRBJ1-6, with a possible D match to TRBD1 (6 bases). The CDR3 nucleotides read TGCGCCAGCAGCCAAGATCCAGGGGCCATTTCACCCCTCCACTTT. Protein sequence: CASSQDPGAISPLHF.